Shown below are 14 T cell receptor beta chains from a single sample sequenced in a study of T-cell memory formation after mild COVID-19. TCRdb called the 5' RACE reads again in MiXCR, with one record for every CDR3 protein. Of 430,000 or so distinct CDR3 sequences detected, 25% appear once; the ten largest clones hold approximately 13%. The sequenced sample was PBMCs or a T cell subset sorted from them (not recorded which). These receptors originate from an adult woman who had mild COVID-19 (a few samples of this study predate the infection). Cell type and time point are not known.

The chain recombines TRBV12-2 with TRBJ2-3; the D call in the table, TRBD2, was not verified against the DNA. TRBV12-2 is described as a pseudogene. The CDR3 is made up of 17 amino acids. The CDR3 here is CASRLALPAGGPDTQYF. CDR3 nucleotides: TGTGCAAGTCGCTTAGCCCTCCCAGCGGGAGGGCCAGATACGCAGTATTTT.

J is TRBJ1-1 and V is TRBV6-6; possible D gene TRBD1, 6 bases. The germline CDR1 and CDR2 sequences are MNHNY and SVGAGI (reference sequence). With 2 bases removed from V and 2 bases from J, the gap between germline ends came to 12 bases. The CDR3 extends over 15 amino acids. The chain's CDR3 is CASSYPEGGNTEAFF. DNA of the CDR3: TGTGCCAGCAGTTACCCGGAAGGGGGTAACACTGAAGCTTTCTTT.

The rearrangement joins TRBV7-2 to TRBJ1-5; D is possibly TRBD1 (5 bases). Germline V lookup: CDR1 SGHTA, CDR2 FQGNSA. V was shortened by 1 base and J by 9 bases, with 10 bases between the two germline ends. The CDR3 contains 13 residues. CDR3 sequence (DNA): TGTGCCAGCAGCTTAGGTAGGGGATTGCCCCAGCATTTT. This translates into CASSLGRGLPQHF.

V usage is TRBV20-1 and J usage is TRBJ2-7; possibly TRBD1 for D (6 bases). Germline values: CDR1 DFQATT, CDR2 SNEGSKA (reference sequence). The V end was cut by 6 bases, the J end by 0 bases, with 12 bases between. This CDR3 comprises 13 residues. CDR3 DNA: TGCAGTGCCCTTAGGACAGCCTCCTACGAGCAGTACTTC. This translates into CSALRTASYEQYF.

V and J are TRBV19 and TRBJ1-1; D call uncertain. With 4 bases removed from V and 5 bases from J, the gap between germline ends came to 14 bases. This CDR3 spans 14 amino acids. From germline, CDR1 is LNHDA and CDR2 SQIVND (reference sequence). The CDR3 protein is CASSTMWGGTEAFF. The DNA of the CDR3 is TGTGCCAGTAGTACGATGTGGGGAGGTACTGAAGCTTTCTTT.

This clonotype was seen only a few times. This chain uses TRBV12-3 or TRBV12-4 with TRBJ1-2; D ambiguous. V was shortened by 5 bases and J by 2 bases, with 18 bases between the two germline ends. The CDR3 extends over 16 amino acids. The CDR3 bases are TGTGCCAGCAGTCCCTTGGACTCGGCCCCCAACTATGGCTACACCTTC. It codes for CASSPLDSAPNYGYTF.

This chain links TRBV29-1 with TRBJ2-5; 9 bases match TRBD2. Germline V lookup: CDR1 SQVTM, CDR2 ANQGSEA. The CDR3 sequence is 15 residues long. J lost 4 bases, V lost 7 bases, and 13 bases had no gene match. This chain's CDR3 is CSAGGRGGLVETQYF. The CDR3 DNA is TGCAGCGCAGGAGGGCGGGGGGGCCTAGTAGAGACCCAGTACTTC.

This clonotype was counted a few times. The chain couples TRBV7-9 to TRBJ1-6; D gene uncertain. CDR1 and CDR2 from the germline V gene are SEHNR and FQNEAQ (reference sequence). The CDR3 is made up of 12 amino acids. V was trimmed by 4 bases and J by 9 bases, leaving 7 bases between them. The CDR3 loop reads CASSSGSSPLHF. CDR3 nucleotides: TGTGCCAGCAGCTCGGGGAGTTCACCCCTCCACTTT.

The V and J genes are TRBV5-1 and TRBJ2-1; TRBD2 matches at 12 bases. Germline CDR1 is SGHRS and CDR2 is YFSETQ. The CDR3 consists of 18 residues. V shed 3 bases and J 1 base; nucleotides not matched to a gene: 8. CDR3 amino acids: CASSSDQLAGGSYNEQFF. The CDR3 DNA is TGCGCCAGCAGCTCGGATCAACTAGCGGGAGGTTCCTACAATGAGCAGTTCTTC.

This clonotype showed up just a few times. The V call is TRBV29-1, the J call TRBJ1-5; tentative D call: TRBD1 (6 bases). The germline V gene has CDR1 SQVTM and CDR2 ANQGSEA. The CDR3 has 13 residues. With 4 bases removed from V and 5 bases from J, the gap between germline ends came to 12 bases. The CDR3: CSVGREGDQPQHF. CDR3 sequence (DNA): TGCAGCGTTGGCCGTGAGGGGGATCAGCCCCAGCATTTT.

This clonotype was seen only a few times. This sequence joins TRBV29-1 and TRBJ1-3, with D possibly being TRBD1 (5 bases). Germline assignment: CDR1 SQVTM and CDR2 ANQGSEA. The CDR3 covers 11 residues. V was clipped by 7 bases and J by 4 bases, with 8 bases between them. Here the CDR3 DNA reads TGCAGCGGAAAGGGGGGAAACACCATATATTTT. Protein product: CSGKGGNTIYF.

The genes are TRBV4-1 and TRBJ2-1; no definite D call. Germline V gene data show CDR1 as MGHRA and CDR2 as YSYEKL. The ends were cut back, 1 base at V and 5 bases at J, with 9 bases in the middle. The CDR3 is made up of 14 amino acids. The CDR3 coding sequence is TGCGCCAGCAGCCAAGTAGGTGGAAACAATGAGCAGTTCTTC. This gives the protein CASSQVGGNNEQFF.

The rearrangement links TRBV24-1 to TRBJ2-1; D possibly corresponds to TRBD2 (6 bases). The ends were cut back, 1 base at V and 4 bases at J, with 13 bases in the middle. This CDR3 comprises 16 residues. CDR1 and CDR2 from the germline V gene are KGHDR and SFDVKD. CDR3 protein: CATSDFAAGQYNEQFF. For the CDR3, the DNA is TGTGCCACCAGTGATTTTGCAGCGGGCCAGTACAATGAGCAGTTCTTC.

The rearrangement joins TRBV20-1 to TRBJ2-3; D not resolved. V shed 0 bases and J shed 1 base, with 8 bases lying between them. The CDR3 has 14 amino acids. Per germline, CDR1 DFQATT and CDR2 SNEGSKA (reference sequence). In DNA form, the CDR3 reads TGCAGTGCTAGAGACCCTAGGGGCACAGATACGCAGTATTTT. Residues: CSARDPRGTDTQYF.